Included here is one T cell receptor beta chain sequence, with context. Its antigen is still unknown. Per-base qualities were not stored, and no clone one base away is much larger. TCRbeta CDR3 regions were amplified from genomic DNA by means of the immunoSEQ Assay, a bias-controlled multiplex PCR. Per the authors' processing: Nucleated cell counts per sample were estimated from amplification of reference gene primers within the assay. Sequence reads were collapsed and filtered to measure the absolute abundance of every unique TCRbeta CDR3 rearrangement. For each sample, productive Simpson clonality was calculated by taking the square root of Simpson's diversity index across productive rearrangements. Not all clones reach the TCRdb copy of this immuneACCESS table, which keeps in-frame sequences only. Checked studies attribute under half of the gap to unresolved V genes and leave the rest unexplained. V and J calls and clone size are given by that table; D and trimming were obtained from the DNA. The sample records some 80,000 clones, around four fifths of which are singletons. Around 33% of the sample goes to the ten largest clones.

The data are from a study of blood T cell repertoires in COVID-19 (dated by TCRdb to 2020 to 2021). About the study as a whole: Samples from collaborators originated in the United States, Italy and Spain and spanned both the acute and convalescent phases of COVID-19. Sample metadata almost always included a de-identified subject ID, COVID-19 status, age in years and sex. Where HLA class I and class II types were available, the types were taken from metadata supplied by the sample provider, not from assay-based typing. The prospective study material was composed of cDNA or gDNA derived from T cells, B-cell-depleted T cells, or PBMCs. Samples came from the ongoing ImmuneRACE study (first 160 participants) plus 1,254 subjects from 6 global collaborators. A freely available public database, intended as a resource for researchers studying the immune response to SARS-CoV-2, is where the repertoires were released. Deeply sampled blood TCRbeta repertoires from subjects exposed to, actively infected with, or recovered from COVID-19 were included in the dataset. The research as a whole found: Clinical and demographic metadata were provided uncurated, with the amount varying by source and participant.

One collaborating source in Seattle enrolled patients while the patients were actively infected and followed the patients over time throughout the course of disease. Collaborating institutions collected whole blood in K2EDTA tubes following their own protocols. Collaborator samples were shipped for TCRbeta analysis as frozen whole blood, isolated PBMCs, or DNA extracted from either sample type. CDR1 MGHDK and CDR2 SYGVNS were looked up in the germline V gene. Trimming leaves V shorter by 5 bases and J shorter by 0 bases, with the junction holding 10 bases beyond the gene matches. Measured from the cysteine to the phenylalanine, the CDR3 is 18 residues long. Only the CDR3 region is kept as DNA, spanning 54 bases read in frame from base 1.

The receptor was derived from a man in his 60s with COVID-19, enrolled during active disease. Recombination connected TRBV25-1 to TRBJ1-6, with 7 bases matching TRBD1. The specimen was peripheral blood. This receptor carries the CDR3 CASSLGTAGSSYNSPLHF. The sequenced DNA is TGTGCCAGCAGTCTCGGGACAGCGGGTAGCTCCTATAATTCACCCCTCCACTTT.